Following are 30 T cell receptor beta chains from one sample sequenced in a study of shared clonotypes between healthy human individuals. Here immunoSEQ multiplex PCR was the method, and the copy in TCRdb shows in-frame clones only, minus some. The table records some 2,000,000 clones, around 95% of them present only once. The sequenced sample was naive CD4+ T cells sorted from blood. As for subset: CD45RA+ positively selected. Receptors originate from a man aged 18 to 29 in good health.

The chain couples TRBV5-8 to TRBJ1-5, with D unresolved. V lost 2 bases and J lost 6, with 9 bases in between. The germline gives CDR1 SGHTS, CDR2 YDEGEE. The length of the CDR3 is 13 residues. The DNA for the CDR3 is TGTGCCAGCAGCTTCGGCCGGGCTCAGCCCCAGCATTTT. Encoded protein: CASSFGRAQPQHF.

V usage is TRBV9 and J usage is TRBJ2-2; D gene ambiguous. CDR1 and CDR2 (germline): SGDLS, YYNGEE. V shed 1 base and J shed 7 bases, with 14 bases lying between them. The CDR3 has 15 residues. The CDR3 nucleotides read TGTGCCAGCAGCGTATCAACTGAATTGGGCGGGGAGCTGTTTTTT. This gives the protein CASSVSTELGGELFF.

The chain couples TRBV18 to TRBJ2-5, with 7 bases aligning to TRBD1. V gave up 0 bases and J gave up 3 bases; unmatched junction bases: 1. The CDR3 totals 14 residues. Germline CDR1 and CDR2: KGHSH and LQKENI. DNA for the CDR3: TGTGCCAGCTCACCACCCAGGGGGAAAGAGACCCAGTACTTC. It specifies CASSPPRGKETQYF.

V usage is TRBV4-1 and J usage is TRBJ1-5, with D unclear. Between the trimmed V and J ends, which lost 6 bases and 3 bases, there was a span of 15 bases. This CDR3 comprises 15 residues. Germline loops: CDR1 MGHRA, CDR2 YSYEKL. The CDR3 spells CASRTVDRTNQPQHF. The DNA of the CDR3 is TGCGCCAGCAGAACCGTGGACCGAACCAATCAGCCCCAGCATTTT.

Points on this clone: Additional DNA sequences in this sample encode the identical CDR3. The chain employs TRBV7-2 and TRBJ1-5; 7 positions match TRBD1. With V trimmed by 5 bases and J by 3 bases, 7 bases remained unmatched. This CDR3 is 15 amino acids long. Looked up from germline, CDR1 is SGHTA and CDR2 is FQGNSA. CDR3 in DNA: TGTGCCAGCAGCCTGGGGGGACAGAACAATCAGCCCCAGCATTTT. Translated, it gives CASSLGGQNNQPQHF.

The CDR3 DNA follows: TGTGCCAGCAGCTTAGAGAGGGGACGGCAGTTCTTC. This translates into CASSLERGRQFF. This rearrangement joins TRBV11-1 to TRBJ2-1, with D perhaps being TRBD1 or TRBD2 (5 bases each). Trimming removed 1 base at V and 12 bases at J, with 10 bases between. The germline V gene encodes CDR1 SGHAT and CDR2 FQDESV (reference sequence). The length of the CDR3 is 12 residues. The variable domain in full, completed from reference TRBV11-1 and TRBJ2-1, reads EAEVAQSPRYKITEKSQAVAFWCDPISGHATLYWYRQILGQGPELLVQFQDESVVDDSQLPKDRFSAERLKGVDSTLKIQPAELGDSAMYLCASSLERGRQFFGPGTRLTVL.

The CDR3: CASLSAGRSRQPQHF. The CDR3 nucleotides are TGTGCCAGCCTCTCGGCAGGCAGGTCACGTCAGCCCCAGCATTTT. The gene calls are TRBV6-1 and TRBJ1-5; D unresolved. V lost 8 bases, J lost 6 bases, and 20 bases lay in between. Germline values: CDR1 MNHNS, CDR2 SASEGT. CDR3 length: 15 amino acids.

The chain couples TRBV7-9 to TRBJ2-5; 11 bases are a match to TRBD2. The CDR3 consists of 14 residues. Germline V gene sequence: CDR1 SEHNR, CDR2 FQNEAQ (reference sequence). V was pared by 3 bases and J by 5 bases, with 2 bases of the junction left unmatched. The CDR3 region has the DNA TGTGCCAGCAGCTTCCTAGCGGGAGGTGAGACCCAGTACTTC. This codes for CASSFLAGGETQYF.

As to this clone: Other DNA sequences in this specimen translate into the identical CDR3. This chain connects TRBV20-1 to TRBJ2-7, with no clear D. The CDR3 spans 10 residues. The V and J ends lost 6 bases and 3 bases respectively, with 6 bases between them. Per germline, CDR1 DFQATT and CDR2 SNEGSKA (reference sequence). The CDR3 bases are TGCAGTGCGAAAGACTACGAGCAGTACTTC. It translates to CSAKDYEQYF.

V gene TRBV5-6 combines with J gene TRBJ2-2, with D possibly being TRBD2 (5 bases). The CDR3 has 15 residues. CDR1 and CDR2 from the germline V gene are SGHDT and YYEEEE. V shed 4 bases and J shed 4 bases, with 14 bases lying between them. In DNA, the CDR3 is TGTGCCAGCAGCCGCGAGAGGGAGAGCACCGGGGAGCTGTTTTTT. Translated: CASSRERESTGELFF. Combining the CDR3 with reference TRBV5-6 and TRBJ2-2 gives the whole variable domain DAGVTQSPTHLIKTRGQQVTLRCSPKSGHDTVSWYQQALGQGPQFIFQYYEEEERQRGNFPDRFSGHQFPNYSSELNVNALLLGDSALYLCASSRERESTGELFFGEGSRLTVL.

This CDR3 reads CASSYAGGALGNTIYF. The CDR3 coding sequence is TGTGCCAGCAGCTACGCAGGGGGGGCTCTCGGAAACACCATATATTTT. The rearrangement uses TRBV11-2 and TRBJ1-3, with 7 positions matching TRBD1. The germline V gene has CDR1 SGHAT and CDR2 FQNNGV. Trimming cost V 4 bases and J 4 bases; bases outside gene matches: 10. This CDR3 comprises 16 residues. The variable domain in full, with the rest retrieved from reference TRBV11-2 and TRBJ1-3, is EAGVAQSPRYKIIEKRQSVAFWCNPISGHATLYWYQQILGQGPKLLIQFQNNGVVDDSQLPKDRFSAERLKGVDSTLKIQPAKLEDSAVYLCASSYAGGALGNTIYFGEGSWLTVV.

The chain carries TRBV4-2 and TRBJ1-3; no firm D call. The ends were cut back, 0 bases at V and 4 bases at J, with 13 bases in the middle. The length of the CDR3 is 16 residues. Germline V CDR1 and CDR2: LGHNA, YNFKEQ. CDR3: CASSQESGGSGNTIYF. The CDR3 DNA sequence: TGTGCCAGCAGCCAAGAGTCGGGTGGGTCCGGAAACACCATATATTTT.

V gene TRBV9 combines with J gene TRBJ1-2; D is ambiguous. Between the trimmed V and J ends, which lost 3 bases and 6 bases, there was a span of 12 bases. Germline V gene sequence: CDR1 SGDLS, CDR2 YYNGEE. This CDR3 spans 13 amino acids. The DNA for the CDR3 is TGTGCCAGCAGCGGATGGATCGCCAATGGCTACACCTTC. This translates into CASSGWIANGYTF.

J is TRBJ1-1 and V is TRBV18; no clear D. V gave up 5 bases and J gave up 1 base, with 8 bases separating them. The CDR3 spans 13 residues. Germline loops: CDR1 KGHSH, CDR2 LQKENI. The CDR3 spells CASSARQNTEAFF. The CDR3 nucleotides read TGTGCCAGCTCAGCACGGCAGAACACTGAAGCTTTCTTT.

The genes are TRBV5-4 and TRBJ2-7; 8 bases line up with TRBD2. The CDR3 spans 15 residues. The junction had 5 bases not matched to a gene; V was cut back by 1 base and J by 2 bases. Germline CDR1 reads SGHNT; CDR2 reads YYREEE (reference sequence). The CDR3 DNA reads as TGTGCCAGCAGCTTGTTAGCGGGAAATACCTACGAGCAGTACTTC. It encodes CASSLLAGNTYEQYF.

As for this clone: The sample contains more than one DNA sequence encoding this CDR3. This chain joins TRBV7-9 and TRBJ1-4; D gene unclear. V dropped 2 bases and J dropped 11 bases, with 6 bases sitting between them. The CDR3 length is 11 residues. From germline, CDR1 is SEHNR and CDR2 FQNEAQ (reference sequence). The CDR3 here is CASSLSEKLFF. As DNA, the CDR3 is TGTGCCAGCAGCTTATCCGAGAAACTGTTTTTT.

As to this clone: The same CDR3 arises from other DNA sequences in this sample as well. The J gene is TRBJ1-1, the V gene TRBV12-5; D is undetermined. This CDR3 is 13 amino acids long. V gave up 1 base and J gave up 1 base, with 4 bases separating them. From germline, CDR1 is LGHNT and CDR2 FRNRAP. The CDR3 DNA reads as TGTGCTAGTGGTTTGGGGCAGAACACTGAAGCTTTCTTT. Translation: CASGLGQNTEAFF. Full variable domain (rest looked up from reference TRBV12-5 and TRBJ1-1): DARVTQTPRHKVTEMGQEVTMRCQPILGHNTVFWYRQTMMQGLELLAYFRNRAPLDDSGMPKDRFSAEMPDATLATLKIQPSEPRDSAVYFCASGLGQNTEAFFGQGTRLTVV.

The chain employs TRBV6-5 and TRBJ1-6, with 8 bases identical to TRBD1. V shed 6 bases, J shed 9 bases, and the junction held 10 bases outside the gene matches. CDR1 is MNHEY and CDR2 is SVGAGI in the germline V gene. The CDR3 contains 15 residues. CDR3 in DNA: TGTGCCAGCAGGTGGGACAGGAAGATTTTTTCACCCCTCCACTTT. As protein: CASRWDRKIFSPLHF.

The rearrangement links TRBV6-5 to TRBJ2-1; unclear D gene. V lost 4 bases, J lost 2 bases, and 12 bases lay in between. This CDR3 spans 15 amino acids. CDR1 and CDR2 from the germline V gene are MNHEY and SVGAGI. CDR3 sequence (DNA): TGTGCCAGCAGTTCCGGACGCCGTCCCTACAATGAGCAGTTCTTC. Translated: CASSSGRRPYNEQFF.

The rearrangement links TRBV11-2 to TRBJ2-5, with D possibly being TRBD2 (6 bases). This CDR3 is 15 amino acids long. Germline CDR1 reads SGHAT; CDR2 reads FQNNGV. Deletions cut 0 bases from V and 5 bases from J, with 13 bases between. The CDR3 loop reads CASSLDIGLLETQYF. CDR3 nucleotide sequence: TGTGCCAGCAGCTTAGATATAGGACTACTGGAGACCCAGTACTTC.

Turning to this clone: Different DNA sequences within this sample yield the same CDR3. The genes are TRBV5-1 and TRBJ1-6; D uncertain. Germline-derived CDR1 and CDR2 are SGHRS and YFSETQ. V shed 5 bases and J shed 0 bases, with 9 bases lying between them. The CDR3 is made up of 15 amino acids. CDR3 sequence: CASSPESSYNSPLHF. For the CDR3, the DNA is TGCGCCAGCAGTCCCGAGAGCTCCTATAATTCACCCCTCCACTTT.

V usage is TRBV5-6 and J usage is TRBJ2-5; D is uncertain. The CDR3 is made up of 13 amino acids. The V gene lost 2 bases and the J gene lost 2 bases, with 7 bases spanning the gap. Germline V gene data show CDR1 as SGHDT and CDR2 as YYEEEE. The CDR3 nucleotides are TGTGCCAGCAGCTTAAGGAGACAAGAGACCCAGTACTTC. It encodes CASSLRRQETQYF. The full variable domain, rest sourced from reference TRBV5-6 and TRBJ2-5, is DAGVTQSPTHLIKTRGQQVTLRCSPKSGHDTVSWYQQALGQGPQFIFQYYEEEERQRGNFPDRFSGHQFPNYSSELNVNALLLGDSALYLCASSLRRQETQYFGPGTRLLVL.

V usage is TRBV18 and J usage is TRBJ2-4; the D call may be TRBD1 or TRBD2 (6 bases each). In germline, CDR1 is KGHSH, CDR2 LQKENI. Trimming pared 5 bases from V and 4 bases from J, leaving 12 bases between. The CDR3 runs 14 residues. The CDR3 here is CASSTTGGKNIQYF. The CDR3 coding sequence is TGTGCCAGCTCAACGACAGGAGGGAAAAACATTCAGTACTTC.

V and J are TRBV30 and TRBJ1-4, with no clear D. V lost 4 bases to trimming and J lost 8 bases, with 17 bases between them. This CDR3 is built from 14 residues. Germline CDR1 GTSNPN, CDR2 SVGIG (reference sequence). CDR3 in DNA: TGTGCCTGGACCCCTGACGCAGGCCGCGAAAAACTGTTTTTT. Protein sequence: CAWTPDAGREKLFF.

This rearrangement joins TRBV5-6 to TRBJ2-7, with D tentatively TRBD1 (6 bases). The CDR3 sequence is 14 residues long. Germline values: CDR1 SGHDT, CDR2 YYEEEE. Trimming took 4 bases from V and 6 from J, leaving 17 bases between them. The CDR3 reads CASSPTGLYGEQYF. CDR3 DNA: TGTGCCAGCAGCCCTACAGGGTTGTACGGCGAGCAGTACTTC.

This clone was recorded once. The V call is TRBV5-1, the J call TRBJ1-2, with a tentative D call TRBD1 (6 bases). Trimming left V 3 bases short and J 3 bases short, with 12 bases between. The CDR3 sequence is 14 residues long. Germline V gene data show CDR1 as SGHRS and CDR2 as YFSETQ. CDR3 in amino acids: CASSSQGSDYGYTF. DNA for the CDR3: TGCGCCAGCAGCTCCCAGGGGAGTGACTATGGCTACACCTTC.

The chain uses TRBV5-4 and TRBJ2-5; 10 bases are a match to TRBD1. J was trimmed by 5 bases and V by 4 bases; bases with no gene match: 8. CDR1 is SGHNT, CDR2 YYREEE, per germline (reference sequence). CDR3 size: 15 residues. The CDR3 bases are TGTGCCAGCAGCATGGGACAGGGGATCTGGGAGACCCAGTACTTC. Translated, it gives CASSMGQGIWETQYF.

The chain joins TRBV11-2 to TRBJ2-2, with D uncertain. Germline loops: CDR1 SGHAT, CDR2 FQNNGV. This CDR3 region has 14 residues. V gave up 1 base and J gave up 4 bases, with 7 bases separating them. The chain's CDR3 is CASSLVGSTGELFF. The CDR3 nucleotides are TGTGCCAGCAGCTTAGTGGGCTCCACCGGGGAGCTGTTTTTT.

This clone was counted between two and nine times. Other DNA sequences in the same sample also yield this CDR3. This rearrangement joins TRBV7-2 to TRBJ2-7; 13 bases fit TRBD2. V was pared by 1 base and J by 3 bases, with 0 bases of the junction left unmatched. The CDR3 contains 15 residues. Germline-derived CDR1 and CDR2 are SGHTA and FQGNSA. This CDR3 is CASSLGTSGSYEQYF. CDR3 nucleotides: TGTGCCAGCAGCTTAGGGACTAGCGGGAGCTACGAGCAGTACTTC.

Details on this clone: In the same sample, other DNA sequences code for this CDR3. The genes are TRBV7-2 and TRBJ2-2; 7 nucleotides line up with TRBD2. V was clipped by 1 base and J by 2 bases; unmatched bases: 1. The germline gives CDR1 SGHTA, CDR2 FQGNSA. The CDR3 has 15 residues. Here the CDR3 reads CASSLGLANTGELFF. CDR3 in DNA: TGTGCCAGCAGCTTAGGACTAGCCAACACCGGGGAGCTGTTTTTT.